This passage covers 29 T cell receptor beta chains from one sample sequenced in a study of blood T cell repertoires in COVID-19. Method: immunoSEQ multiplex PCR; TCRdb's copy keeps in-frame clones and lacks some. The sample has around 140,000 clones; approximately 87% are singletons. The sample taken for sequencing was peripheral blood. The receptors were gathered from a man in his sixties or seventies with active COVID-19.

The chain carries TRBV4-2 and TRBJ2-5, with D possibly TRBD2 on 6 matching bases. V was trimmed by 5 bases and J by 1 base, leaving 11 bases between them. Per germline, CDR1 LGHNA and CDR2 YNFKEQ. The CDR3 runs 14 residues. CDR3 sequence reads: CASSGSGPQETQYF. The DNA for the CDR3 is TGTGCCAGCAGCGGGAGCGGGCCCCAAGAGACCCAGTACTTC.

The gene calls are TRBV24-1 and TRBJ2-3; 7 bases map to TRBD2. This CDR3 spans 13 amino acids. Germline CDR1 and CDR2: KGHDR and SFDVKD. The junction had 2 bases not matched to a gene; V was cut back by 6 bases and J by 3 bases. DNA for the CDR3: TGTGCCACCAGTCCCGGGAGGACAGATACGCAGTATTTT. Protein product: CATSPGRTDTQYF.

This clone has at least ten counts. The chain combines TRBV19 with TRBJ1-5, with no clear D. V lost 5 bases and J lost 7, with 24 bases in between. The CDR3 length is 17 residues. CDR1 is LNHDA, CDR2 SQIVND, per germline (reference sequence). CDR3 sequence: CASSPALGLSVGQPQHF. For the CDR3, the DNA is TGTGCCAGTAGTCCCGCCCTCGGACTCAGCGTGGGACAGCCCCAGCATTTT.

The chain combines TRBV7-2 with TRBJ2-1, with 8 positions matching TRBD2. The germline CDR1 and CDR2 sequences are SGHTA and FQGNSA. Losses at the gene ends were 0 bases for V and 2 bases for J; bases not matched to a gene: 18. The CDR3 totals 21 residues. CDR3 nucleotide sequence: TGTGCCAGCAGCTTAGCGCTGGAGGCTAGCGGGTTGAGGAGGGCCTACAATGAGCAGTTCTTC. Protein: CASSLALEASGLRRAYNEQFF.

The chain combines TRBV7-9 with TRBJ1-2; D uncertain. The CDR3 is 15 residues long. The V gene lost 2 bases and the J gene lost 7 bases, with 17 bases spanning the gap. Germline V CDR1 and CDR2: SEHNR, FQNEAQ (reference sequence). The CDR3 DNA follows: TGTGCCAGCAGCTTAATCGAGGGAACCTCCGGTGGCTACACCTTC. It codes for CASSLIEGTSGGYTF.

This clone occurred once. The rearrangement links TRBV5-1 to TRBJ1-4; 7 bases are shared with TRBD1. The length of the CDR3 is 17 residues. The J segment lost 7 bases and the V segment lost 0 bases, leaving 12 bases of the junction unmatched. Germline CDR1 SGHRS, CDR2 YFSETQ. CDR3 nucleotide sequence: TGCGCCAGCAGCTTGGAAGGATTAACAGGGGCTCCTGAAAAACTGTTTTTT. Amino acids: CASSLEGLTGAPEKLFF.

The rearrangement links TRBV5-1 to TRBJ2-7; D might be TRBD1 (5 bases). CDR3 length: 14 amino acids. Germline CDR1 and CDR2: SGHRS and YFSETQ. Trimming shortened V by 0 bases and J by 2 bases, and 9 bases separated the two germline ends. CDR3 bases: TGCGCCAGCAGCTTGGCCCCAGGGACCTACGAGCAGTACTTC. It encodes CASSLAPGTYEQYF. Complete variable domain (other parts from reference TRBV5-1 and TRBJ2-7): KAGVTQTPRYLIKTRGQQVTLSCSPISGHRSVSWYQQTPGQGLQFLFEYFSETQRNKGNFPGRFSGRQFSNSRSEMNVSTLELGDSALYLCASSLAPGTYEQYFGPGTRLTVT.

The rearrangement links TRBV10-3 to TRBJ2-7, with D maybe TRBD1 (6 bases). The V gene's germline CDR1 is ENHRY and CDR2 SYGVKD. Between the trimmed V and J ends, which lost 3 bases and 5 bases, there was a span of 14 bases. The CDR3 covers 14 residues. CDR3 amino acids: CAISDQTGSHEQYF. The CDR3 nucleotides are TGTGCCATCAGTGATCAAACAGGGTCTCACGAGCAGTACTTC.

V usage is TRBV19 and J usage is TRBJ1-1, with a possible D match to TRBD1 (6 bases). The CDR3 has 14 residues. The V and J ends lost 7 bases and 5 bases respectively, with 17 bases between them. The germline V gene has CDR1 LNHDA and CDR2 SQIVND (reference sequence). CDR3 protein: CASTTGQRWTEAFF. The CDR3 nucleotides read TGTGCCAGTACCACGGGACAACGGTGGACTGAAGCTTTCTTT.

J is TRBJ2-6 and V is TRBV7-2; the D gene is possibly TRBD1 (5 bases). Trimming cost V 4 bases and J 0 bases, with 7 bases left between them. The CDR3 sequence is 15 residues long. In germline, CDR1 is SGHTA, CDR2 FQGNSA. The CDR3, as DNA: TGTGCCAGCAGCTCCAGGGTCTCTGGGGCCAACGTCCTGACTTTC. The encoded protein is CASSSRVSGANVLTF.

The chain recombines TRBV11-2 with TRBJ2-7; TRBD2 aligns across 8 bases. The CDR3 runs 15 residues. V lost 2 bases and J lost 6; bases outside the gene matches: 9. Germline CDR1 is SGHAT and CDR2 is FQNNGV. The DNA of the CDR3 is TGTGCCAGCAGCTTACGTAGCGGGGACCGTGGCGAGCAGTACTTC. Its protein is CASSLRSGDRGEQYF.

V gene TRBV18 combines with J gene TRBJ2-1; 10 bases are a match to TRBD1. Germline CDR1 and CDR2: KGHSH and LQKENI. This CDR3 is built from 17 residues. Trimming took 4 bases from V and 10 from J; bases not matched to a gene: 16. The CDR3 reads CASSLSGTGVGVNEQFF. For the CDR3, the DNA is TGTGCCAGCTCACTCTCCGGGACAGGGGTAGGGGTCAACGAGCAGTTCTTC. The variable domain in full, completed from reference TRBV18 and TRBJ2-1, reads NAGVMQNPRHLVRRRGQEARLRCSPMKGHSHVYWYRQLPEEGLKFMVYLQKENIIDESGMPKERFSAEFPKEGPSILRIQQVVRGDSAAYFCASSLSGTGVGVNEQFFGPGTRLTVL.

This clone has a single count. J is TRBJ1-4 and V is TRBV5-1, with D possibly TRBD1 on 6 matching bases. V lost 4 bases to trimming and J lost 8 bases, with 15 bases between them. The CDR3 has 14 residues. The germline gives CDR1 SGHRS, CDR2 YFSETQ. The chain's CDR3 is CASSPGQNIEKLFF. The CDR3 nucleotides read TGCGCCAGCAGCCCCGGACAGAATATCGAAAAACTGTTTTTT.

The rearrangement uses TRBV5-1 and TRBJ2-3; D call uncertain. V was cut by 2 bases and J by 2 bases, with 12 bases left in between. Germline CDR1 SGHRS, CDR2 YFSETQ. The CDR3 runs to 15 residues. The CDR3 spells CASSFDSRPTDTQYF. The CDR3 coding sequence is TGCGCCAGCAGCTTCGACTCCCGCCCCACAGATACGCAGTATTTT.

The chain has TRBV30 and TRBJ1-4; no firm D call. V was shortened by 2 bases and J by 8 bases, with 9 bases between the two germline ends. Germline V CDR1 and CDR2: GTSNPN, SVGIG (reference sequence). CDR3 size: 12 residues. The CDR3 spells CAWSQTREKLFF. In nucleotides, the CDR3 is TGTGCCTGGAGTCAAACGCGAGAAAAACTGTTTTTT.

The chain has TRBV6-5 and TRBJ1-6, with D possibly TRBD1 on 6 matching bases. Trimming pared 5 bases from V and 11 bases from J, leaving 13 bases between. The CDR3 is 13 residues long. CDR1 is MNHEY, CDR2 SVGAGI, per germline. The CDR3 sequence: CASSPQGRAPLHF. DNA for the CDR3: TGTGCCAGCAGTCCACAGGGTAGGGCACCCCTCCACTTT.

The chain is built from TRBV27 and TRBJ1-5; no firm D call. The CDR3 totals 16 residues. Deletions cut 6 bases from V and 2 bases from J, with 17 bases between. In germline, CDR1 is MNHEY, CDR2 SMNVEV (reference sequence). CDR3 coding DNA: TGTGCCAGCAGGAACCCCCCGGATCAGGGCAATCAGCCCCAGCATTTT. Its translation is CASRNPPDQGNQPQHF.

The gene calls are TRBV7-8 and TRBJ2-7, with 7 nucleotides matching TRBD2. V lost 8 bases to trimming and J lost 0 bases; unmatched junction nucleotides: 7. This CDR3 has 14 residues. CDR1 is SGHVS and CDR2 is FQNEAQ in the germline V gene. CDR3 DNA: TGTGCCAGCGCGCGGGAGTATACCTCCTACGAGCAGTACTTC. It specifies CASAREYTSYEQYF.

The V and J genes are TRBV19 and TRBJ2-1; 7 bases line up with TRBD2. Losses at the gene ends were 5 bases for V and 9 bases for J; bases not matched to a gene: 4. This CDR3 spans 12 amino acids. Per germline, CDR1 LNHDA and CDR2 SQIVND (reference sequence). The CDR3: CASSAWGGEQFF. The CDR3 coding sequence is TGTGCCAGTAGTGCCTGGGGGGGTGAGCAGTTCTTC.

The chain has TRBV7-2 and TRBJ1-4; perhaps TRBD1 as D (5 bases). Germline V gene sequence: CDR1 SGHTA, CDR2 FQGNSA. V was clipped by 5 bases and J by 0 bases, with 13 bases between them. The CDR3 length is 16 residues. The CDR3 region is CASSPYDSATNEKLFF. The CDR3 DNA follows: TGTGCCAGCAGCCCATACGACAGCGCAACTAATGAAAAACTGTTTTTT.

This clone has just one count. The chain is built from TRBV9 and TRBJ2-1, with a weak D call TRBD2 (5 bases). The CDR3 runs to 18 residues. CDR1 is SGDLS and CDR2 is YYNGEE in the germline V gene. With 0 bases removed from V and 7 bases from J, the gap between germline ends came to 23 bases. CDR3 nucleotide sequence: TGTGCCAGCAGCGTAGGCGCGCAGGAGAGGAGGCGGTTGAATGAGCAGTTCTTC. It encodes CASSVGAQERRRLNEQFF.

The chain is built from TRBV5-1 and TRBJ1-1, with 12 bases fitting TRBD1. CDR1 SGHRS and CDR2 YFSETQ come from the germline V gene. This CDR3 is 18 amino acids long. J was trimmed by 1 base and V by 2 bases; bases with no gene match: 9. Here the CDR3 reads CASSFTGTGGFRNTEAFF. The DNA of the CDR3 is TGCGCCAGCAGCTTCACCGGGACAGGGGGCTTTAGGAACACTGAAGCTTTCTTT.

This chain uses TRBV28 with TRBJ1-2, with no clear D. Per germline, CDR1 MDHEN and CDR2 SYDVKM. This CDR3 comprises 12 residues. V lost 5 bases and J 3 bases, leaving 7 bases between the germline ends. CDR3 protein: CASSPNHYGYTF. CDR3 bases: TGTGCCAGCAGTCCCAATCACTATGGCTACACCTTC.

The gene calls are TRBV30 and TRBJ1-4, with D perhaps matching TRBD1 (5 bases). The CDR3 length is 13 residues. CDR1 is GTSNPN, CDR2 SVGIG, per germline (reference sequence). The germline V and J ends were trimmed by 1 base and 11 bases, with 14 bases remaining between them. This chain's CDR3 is CAWSGEQGGKLFF. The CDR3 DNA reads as TGTGCCTGGAGTGGAGAGCAGGGAGGGAAACTGTTTTTT.

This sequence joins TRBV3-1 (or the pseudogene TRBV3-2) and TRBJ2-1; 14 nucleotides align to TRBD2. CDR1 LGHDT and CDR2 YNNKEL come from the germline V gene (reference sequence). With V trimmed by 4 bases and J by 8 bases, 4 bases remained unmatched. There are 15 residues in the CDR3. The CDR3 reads CASSRGLAGVYEQFF. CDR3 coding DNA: TGTGCCAGCAGCCGGGGACTAGCGGGAGTGTATGAGCAGTTCTTC.

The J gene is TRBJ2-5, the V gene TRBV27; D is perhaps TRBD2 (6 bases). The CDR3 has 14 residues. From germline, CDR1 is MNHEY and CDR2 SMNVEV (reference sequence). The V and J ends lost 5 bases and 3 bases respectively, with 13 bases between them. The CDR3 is CASSAGTSEETQYF. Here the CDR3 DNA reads TGTGCCAGCAGTGCCGGGACTTCTGAAGAGACCCAGTACTTC.

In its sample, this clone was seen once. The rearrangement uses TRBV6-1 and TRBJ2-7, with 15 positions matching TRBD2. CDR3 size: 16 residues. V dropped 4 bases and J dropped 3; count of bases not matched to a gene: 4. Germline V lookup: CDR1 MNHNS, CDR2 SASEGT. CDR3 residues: CASSGGTSGRSYEQYF. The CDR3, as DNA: TGTGCCAGCAGTGGGGGGACTAGCGGGAGGAGCTACGAGCAGTACTTC.

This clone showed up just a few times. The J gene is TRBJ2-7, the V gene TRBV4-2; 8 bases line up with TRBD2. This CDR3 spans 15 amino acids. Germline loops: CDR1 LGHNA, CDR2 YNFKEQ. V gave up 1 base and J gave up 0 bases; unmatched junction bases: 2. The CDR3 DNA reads TGTGCCAGCAGCCAAGGACTAGCGATCTCCTACGAGCAGTACTTC. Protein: CASSQGLAISYEQYF.

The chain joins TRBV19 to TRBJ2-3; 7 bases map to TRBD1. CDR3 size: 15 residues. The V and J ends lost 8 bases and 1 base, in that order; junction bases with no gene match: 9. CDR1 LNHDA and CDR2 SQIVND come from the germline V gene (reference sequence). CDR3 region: CASGGQSRGTDTQYF. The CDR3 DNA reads TGTGCCAGTGGGGGACAGTCGCGGGGCACAGATACGCAGTATTTT.